This is a list of T cell receptor beta chains from one sample in a study of shared clonotypes between healthy human individuals. Using immunoSEQ multiplex PCR, the repertoire was profiled, and TCRdb retains in-frame clones only, with some absent. The sample comprises 1.5 million to 2.5 million clones, about 95% of which are singletons, and roughly 1% rests with the top ten. The sample comprised naive CD8+ T cells sorted from blood. Receptors originate from a man between 18 and 35 years old in good health. The conserved cysteine and the conserved F or W are not part of the CDR3 here.

J,V,length,CDR3
TRBJ2-7,TRBV4-1,14,ASSQATSLLGYEQY
TRBJ1-1,TRBV28,12,ASSLIGGNTEAF
TRBJ1-6,TRBV27,12,ASSRRSYNSPLH
TRBJ2-1,TRBV10-2,15,ATTTVQREGIYNEQF
TRBJ2-1,TRBV9,9,ASSAFNEQF
TRBJ1-3,TRBV2,13,ASSVEGAGGNTIY
TRBJ2-7,TRBV7-9,10,AIGLDSYEQY
TRBJ2-7,TRBV5-1,11,ASSSPPSYEQY
TRBJ1-2,TRBV4-1,14,ASSQGAGLSGYGYT
TRBJ2-1,TRBV9,13,ASSAPPGSYNEQF
TRBJ2-7,TRBV27,13,ASSLMGPGSYEQY
TRBJ2-7,TRBV29-1,11,SVRTALSYEQY
TRBJ1-1,TRBV5-4,13,ASSSSLEGDTEAF
TRBJ1-3,TRBV28,16,ASSLYVGTDHTGNTIY
TRBJ2-7,TRBV15,12,ATSGRTGAYEQY
TRBJ1-2,TRBV2,11,ASSGDSLEGYT
TRBJ2-7,TRBV5-1,14,ASSLVGGTVTYEQY
TRBJ2-1,TRBV25-1,14,ASSVLTGSSYNEQF
TRBJ2-7,TRBV5-1,11,ASSFDGSYEQY
TRBJ2-3,TRBV11-2,15,ASSLGRLAGGSDTQY
TRBJ2-5,TRBV6-5,13,ASSYSAGTRETQY
TRBJ2-7,TRBV6-5,11,ASSPNEGYEQY
TRBJ2-7,TRBV5-4,10,ASSSESREQY
TRBJ2-5,TRBV25-1,11,ASSEGSGETQY
TRBJ2-1,TRBV4-3,12,ASSSSGSYNEQF
TRBJ2-1,TRBV7-9,13,ASSFTGSLYNEQF
TRBJ1-2,TRBV27,12,ASSPLYSEDGYT
TRBJ1-1,TRBV4-1,10,ASGRGATEAF
TRBJ2-7,TRBV10-2,9,AGSSGYEQY
TRBJ2-7,TRBV7-9,12,ASSHRQGPYEQY
TRBJ1-2,TRBV7-8,14,ASSLESTGNLYGYT
TRBJ2-2,TRBV15,17,ATSRDPGTGGVDTGELF
TRBJ1-1,TRBV4-1,12,ASSQRAENTEAF
TRBJ1-1,TRBV6-6,10,ASTYTGPEAF